This TCR beta chain emerged from a study of blood T cell repertoires in COVID-19. V lost 0 bases and J lost 1; bases outside the gene matches: 0. The CDR3 has 17 amino acids. Germline CDR1 is LGHDT and CDR2 is YNNKEL (reference sequence). As originally analysed: Quantification of nucleated cells was approximated via reference gene primer amplification. Produced via immunoSEQ multiplex PCR; TCRdb's table is partial and in-frame only. That table supplies the V and J calls and clone size; D and trimming were determined from the DNA. The data contain about 130,000 clones, approximately 80% of them singletons.

The chain carries TRBV3-1 (or the pseudogene TRBV3-2) and TRBJ2-2; 12 nucleotides align to TRBD2. This receptor was obtained from a woman in her 50s with acute or convalescent COVID-19. The sample comprised peripheral blood. For the CDR3, the DNA is TGTGCCAGCAGCCAAGAGACTAGCGGGGGGAACACCGGGGAGCTGTTTTTT. This sequence encodes CASSQETSGGNTGELFF.